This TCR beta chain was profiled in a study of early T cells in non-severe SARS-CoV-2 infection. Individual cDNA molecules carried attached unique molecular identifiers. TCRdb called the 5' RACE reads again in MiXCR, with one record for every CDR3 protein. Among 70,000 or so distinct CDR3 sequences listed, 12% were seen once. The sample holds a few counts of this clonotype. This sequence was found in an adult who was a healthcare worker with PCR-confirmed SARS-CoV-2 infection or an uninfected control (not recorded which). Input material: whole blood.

The CDR3: CASSLDEAAGGNEQFF. CDR3 nucleotides: TGTGCCAGCAGCTTAGACGAGGCGGCAGGAGGCAATGAGCAGTTCTTC. V is TRBV7-6 and J is TRBJ2-1, with D possibly matching TRBD2 (5 bases). The CDR3 runs to 16 residues. The germline CDR1 and CDR2 sequences are SGHVS and FNYEAQ. V was trimmed by 1 base and J by 6 bases, leaving 16 bases between them.